This T cell receptor beta chain emerged from a study of T-cell reconstitution after alpha-beta-depleted transplantation in children. The sample holds many counts of this clonotype. Trimming cost V 0 bases and J 5 bases, with 5 bases left between them. Germline V gives CDR1 SGHRS, CDR2 YFSETQ. This CDR3 region has 13 residues. Researchers prepared the TCRbeta library using unique molecular identifiers, the study reports. TCRdb ran MiXCR on the PCR reads and lists one entry per CDR3 protein. Among about 260,000 distinct CDR3 sequences listed, approximately 8% were seen once. The sample was PBMCs, mostly from graft donor cells, taken 180 days after TCRalphabeta/CD19-depleted stem cell transplant. The receptor was derived from a male patient younger than 18 who had a stem cell transplant for acute lymphoblastic leukemia, so the T cells may come from the graft donor. The J gene is TRBJ1-4, the V gene TRBV5-1; no clear D gene. The CDR3 nucleotides are TGCGCCAGCAGCTTGGGGTCGAATGAAAAACTGTTTTTT. Translation: CASSLGSNEKLFF. The entire variable domain, with the rest obtained from reference TRBV5-1 and TRBJ1-4, is as follows: KAGVTQTPRYLIKTRGQQVTLSCSPISGHRSVSWYQQTPGQGLQFLFEYFSETQRNKGNFPGRFSGRQFSNSRSEMNVSTLELGDSALYLCASSLGSNEKLFFGSGTQLSVL.